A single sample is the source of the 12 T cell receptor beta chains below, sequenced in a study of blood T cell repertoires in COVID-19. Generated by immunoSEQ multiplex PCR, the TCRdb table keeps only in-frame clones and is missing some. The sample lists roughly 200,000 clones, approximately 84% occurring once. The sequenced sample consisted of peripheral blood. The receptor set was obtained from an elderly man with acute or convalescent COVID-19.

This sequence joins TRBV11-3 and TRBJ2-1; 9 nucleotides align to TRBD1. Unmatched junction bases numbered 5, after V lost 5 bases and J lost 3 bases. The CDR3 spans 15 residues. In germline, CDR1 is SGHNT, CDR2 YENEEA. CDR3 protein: CASSMMTGGYNEQFF. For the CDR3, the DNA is TGTGCCAGCAGCATGATGACAGGGGGCTACAATGAGCAGTTCTTC.

The CDR3 DNA follows: TGTGCCAGCAGCCTTCAGGGGGGTACGCAGTATTTT. Amino acid sequence: CASSLQGGTQYF. The chain is built from TRBV7-2 and TRBJ2-3; D might be TRBD1 (7 bases). The CDR3 runs to 12 residues. Germline-derived CDR1 and CDR2 are SGHTA and FQGNSA. V gave up 5 bases and J gave up 8 bases, with 11 bases separating them.

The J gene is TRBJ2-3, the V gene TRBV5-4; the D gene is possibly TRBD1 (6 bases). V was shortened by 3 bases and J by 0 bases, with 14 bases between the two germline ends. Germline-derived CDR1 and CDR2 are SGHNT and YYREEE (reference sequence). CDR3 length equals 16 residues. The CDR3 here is CASSSQGSVSTDTQYF. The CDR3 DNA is TGTGCCAGCAGCTCACAGGGTTCGGTGAGCACAGATACGCAGTATTTT.

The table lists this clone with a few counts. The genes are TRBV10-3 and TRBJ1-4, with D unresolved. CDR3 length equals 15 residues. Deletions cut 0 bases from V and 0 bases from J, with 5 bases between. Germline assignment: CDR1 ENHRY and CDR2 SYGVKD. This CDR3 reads CAISESATTNEKLFF. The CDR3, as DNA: TGTGCCATCAGTGAGTCAGCAACAACTAATGAAAAACTGTTTTTT.

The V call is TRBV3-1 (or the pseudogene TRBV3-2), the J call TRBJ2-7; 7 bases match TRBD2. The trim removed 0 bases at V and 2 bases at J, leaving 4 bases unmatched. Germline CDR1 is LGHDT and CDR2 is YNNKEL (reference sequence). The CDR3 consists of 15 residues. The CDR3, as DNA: TGTGCCAGCAGCCAAGACCTAGCGGAACCCTACGAGCAGTACTTC. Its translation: CASSQDLAEPYEQYF.

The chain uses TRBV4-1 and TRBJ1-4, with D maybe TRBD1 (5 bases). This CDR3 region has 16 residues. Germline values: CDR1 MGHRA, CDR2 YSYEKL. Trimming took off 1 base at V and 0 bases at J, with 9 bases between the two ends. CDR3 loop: CASSQATGSTNEKLFF. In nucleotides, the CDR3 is TGCGCCAGCAGCCAAGCTACAGGCTCAACTAATGAAAAACTGTTTTTT.

The DNA for the CDR3 is TGTGCCAGCAGCGTAGTGGGACTCCGAGCAGAGCAGTTCTTC. This codes for CASSVVGLRAEQFF. The chain recombines TRBV9 with TRBJ2-1; the D gene is possibly TRBD2 (6 bases). There are 14 residues in the CDR3. The V end lost 0 bases, the J end lost 10 bases, and 14 bases lay between the germline ends. Germline assignment: CDR1 SGDLS and CDR2 YYNGEE.

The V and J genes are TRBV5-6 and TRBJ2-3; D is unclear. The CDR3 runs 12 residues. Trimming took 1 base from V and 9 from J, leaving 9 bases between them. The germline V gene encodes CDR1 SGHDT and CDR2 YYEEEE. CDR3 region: CASSLTAGTQYF. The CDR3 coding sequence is TGTGCCAGCAGCTTGACGGCCGGGACGCAGTATTTT. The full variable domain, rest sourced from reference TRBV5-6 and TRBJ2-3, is DAGVTQSPTHLIKTRGQQVTLRCSPKSGHDTVSWYQQALGQGPQFIFQYYEEEERQRGNFPDRFSGHQFPNYSSELNVNALLLGDSALYLCASSLTAGTQYFGPGTRLTVL.

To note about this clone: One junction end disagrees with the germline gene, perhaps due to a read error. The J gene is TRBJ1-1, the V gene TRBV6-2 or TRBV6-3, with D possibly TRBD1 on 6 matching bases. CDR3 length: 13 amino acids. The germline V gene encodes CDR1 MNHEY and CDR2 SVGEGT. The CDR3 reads CASCYLGATEAFF. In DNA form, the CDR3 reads TGTGCCAGCTGTTACCTGGGGGCGACTGAAGCTTTCTTT.

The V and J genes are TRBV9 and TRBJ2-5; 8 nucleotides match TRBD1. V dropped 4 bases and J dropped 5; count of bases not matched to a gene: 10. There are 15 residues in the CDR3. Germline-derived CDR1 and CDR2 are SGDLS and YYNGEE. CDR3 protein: CASSIWTGSGETQYF. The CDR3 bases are TGTGCCAGCAGCATTTGGACAGGGTCCGGGGAGACCCAGTACTTC.

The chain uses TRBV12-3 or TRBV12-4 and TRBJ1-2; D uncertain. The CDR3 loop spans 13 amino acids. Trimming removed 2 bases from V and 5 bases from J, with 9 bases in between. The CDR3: CASSLWSGYGYTF. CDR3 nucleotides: TGTGCCAGCAGTTTATGGTCCGGGTATGGCTACACCTTC.

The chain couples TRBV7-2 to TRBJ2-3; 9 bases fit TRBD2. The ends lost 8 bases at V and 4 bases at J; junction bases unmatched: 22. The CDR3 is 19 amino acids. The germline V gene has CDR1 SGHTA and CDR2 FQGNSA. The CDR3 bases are TGTGCCAGCCGCAAGGGACGCGGGAGGGTGGGGTTTTTATCAGATACGCAGTATTTT. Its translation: CASRKGRGRVGFLSDTQYF.